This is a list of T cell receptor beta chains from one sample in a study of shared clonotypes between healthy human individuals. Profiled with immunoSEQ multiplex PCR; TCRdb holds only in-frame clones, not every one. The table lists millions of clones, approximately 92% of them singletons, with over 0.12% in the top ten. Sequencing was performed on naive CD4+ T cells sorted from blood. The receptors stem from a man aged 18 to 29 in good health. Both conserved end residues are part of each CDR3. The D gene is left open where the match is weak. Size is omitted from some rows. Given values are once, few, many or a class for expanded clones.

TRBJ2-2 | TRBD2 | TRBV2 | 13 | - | TGTGCCAGCCGCACGGGAGGCCTCGGGGAGCTGTTTTTT | CASRTGGLGELFF
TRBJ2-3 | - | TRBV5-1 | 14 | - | TGCGCCAGCTCGCTAGGGGTGGGTACAGATACGCAGTATTTT | CASSLGVGTDTQYF
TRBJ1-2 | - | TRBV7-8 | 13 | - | TGTGCCAGCAGTCCCCGTGGGGTCTATGGCTACACCTTC | CASSPRGVYGYTF
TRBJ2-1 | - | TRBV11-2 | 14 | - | TGTGCCAGCAGCTTAGATCCAGCTGCCGGTGAGCAGTTCTTC | CASSLDPAAGEQFF
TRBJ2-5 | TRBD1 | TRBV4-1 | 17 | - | TGCGCCAGCAGCCAGGCGGGACAGGGTTCATTCCAAGAGACCCAGTACTTC | CASSQAGQGSFQETQYF
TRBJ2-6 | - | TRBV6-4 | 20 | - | TGTGCCAGCAGTCCGCGGCCCGCAGGGCCGGATTACTCTGGGGCCAACGTCCTGACTTTC | CASSPRPAGPDYSGANVLTF
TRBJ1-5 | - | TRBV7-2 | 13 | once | TGTGCCAGCAGCTTAAACGGGGATCAGCCCCAGCATTTT | CASSLNGDQPQHF
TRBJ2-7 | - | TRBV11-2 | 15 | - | TGTGCCAGCAGTCCCAAACGCACAGGGTTCTACGAGCAGTACTTC | CASSPKRTGFYEQYF
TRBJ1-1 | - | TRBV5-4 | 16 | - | TGTGCCAGCAGCTTGATGGGGGGCGCGGTGAACACTGAAGCTTTCTTT | CASSLMGGAVNTEAFF
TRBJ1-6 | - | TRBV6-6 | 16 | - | TGTGCCAGCAGCCGTAGCGGGGCCCAATATAATTCACCCCTCCACTTT | CASSRSGAQYNSPLHF
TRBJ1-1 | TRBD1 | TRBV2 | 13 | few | TGTGCCAGTTCGGGGGACAGAGACACTGAAGCTTTCTTT | CASSGDRDTEAFF
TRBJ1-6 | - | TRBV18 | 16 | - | TGTGCCAGCTCACCAAGTGAATCAGGGAACAATTCACCCCTCCACTTT | CASSPSESGNNSPLHF
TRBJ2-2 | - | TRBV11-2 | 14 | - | TGTGCCAGCAGCCCCTTACAGGGCCTCCGGGAGCTGTTTTTT | CASSPLQGLRELFF
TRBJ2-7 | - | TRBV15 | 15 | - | TGTGCCACCAGCAGAGATCCGGGGGCAGGGTACGAGCAGTACTTC | CATSRDPGAGYEQYF
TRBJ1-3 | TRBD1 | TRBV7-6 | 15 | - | TGTGCCAGCAGCTTGGGACAGGGCTCTGGAAACACCATATATTTT | CASSLGQGSGNTIYF
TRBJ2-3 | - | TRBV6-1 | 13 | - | TGTGCCAGCAGTGTTGACCACACAGATACGCAGTATTTT | CASSVDHTDTQYF
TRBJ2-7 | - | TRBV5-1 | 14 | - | TGCGCCAGCAGCTTAGCGGTGGCCTCCTACGAGCAGTACTTC | CASSLAVASYEQYF
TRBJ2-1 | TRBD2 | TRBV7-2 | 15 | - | TGTGCCAGCAGCCTAACTAGCGGGGGCTACAATGAGCAGTTCTTC | CASSLTSGGYNEQFF
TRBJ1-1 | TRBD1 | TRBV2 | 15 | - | TGTGCCAGCAGTGAATTTCAGGGGGCTTTGGATAAAGCTTTCTTT | CASSEFQGALDKAFF
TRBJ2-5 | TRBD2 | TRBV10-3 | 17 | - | TGTGCCATCAGCGAGGCTGGTAGCGGGAGGGGACAAGAGACCCAGTACTTC | CAISEAGSGRGQETQYF
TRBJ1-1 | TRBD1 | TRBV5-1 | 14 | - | TGCGCCAGCAGCACCTGGACAGGGAACACTGAAGCTTTCTTT | CASSTWTGNTEAFF
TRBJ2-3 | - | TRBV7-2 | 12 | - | TGTGCCAGCAGCCGAGTATTAGATACGCAGTATTTT | CASSRVLDTQYF
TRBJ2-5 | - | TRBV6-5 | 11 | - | TGTGCCAGCAGTTCCCTGGAGACCCAGTACTTC | CASSSLETQYF
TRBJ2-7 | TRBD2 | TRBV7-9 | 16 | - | TGTGCCAGCAGCTACCCGACAGCGGGGGGGGCCTACGAGCAGTACTTC | CASSYPTAGGAYEQYF
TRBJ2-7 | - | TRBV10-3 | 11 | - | TGTGCCATCAGTGAAAACTTCGAGCAGTACTTC | CAISENFEQYF
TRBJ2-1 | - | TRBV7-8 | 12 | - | TGTGCCAGCAGCCTTCACGGCGGTGAGCAGTTCTTC | CASSLHGGEQFF
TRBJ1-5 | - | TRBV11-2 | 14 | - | TGTGCCAGCAGCTTGAGAGGGGTTGAGCAGCCCCAGCATTTT | CASSLRGVEQPQHF
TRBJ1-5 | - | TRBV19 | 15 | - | TGTGCCAGTAGTATTATGGGGGGTAACAATCAGCCCCAGCATTTT | CASSIMGGNNQPQHF
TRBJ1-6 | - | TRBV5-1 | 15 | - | TGCGCCAGCAGCACTGGACCGGGGGTGAGTTCACCCCTCCACTTT | CASSTGPGVSSPLHF
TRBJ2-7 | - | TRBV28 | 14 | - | TGTGCCAGCAGCCTCAGACAGCTACAAGGGGAGCAGTACTTC | CASSLRQLQGEQYF
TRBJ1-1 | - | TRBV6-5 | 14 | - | TGTGCCAGCAGGGGCGGACGGGGGAACACTGAAGCTTTCTTT | CASRGGRGNTEAFF
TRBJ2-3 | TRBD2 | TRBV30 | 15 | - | TGTGCCTGGGCTACACTAGCGGGGGACACAGATACGCAGTATTTT | CAWATLAGDTDTQYF
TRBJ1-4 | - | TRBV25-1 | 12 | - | TGTGCCAGCAGTGAATCGGGGCCTAAACTGTTTTTT | CASSESGPKLFF
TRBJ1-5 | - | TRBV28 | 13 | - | TGTGCCAGCAACAGATATAGCAATCAGCCCCAGCATTTT | CASNRYSNQPQHF
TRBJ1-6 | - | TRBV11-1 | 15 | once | TGTGCCAGCAGGCCGACGGACGGCGATAATTCACCCCTCCACTTT | CASRPTDGDNSPLHF
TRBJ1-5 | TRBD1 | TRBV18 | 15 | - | TGTGCCAGCTCACCAAAAACAGGGGGCAATCAGCCCCAGCATTTT | CASSPKTGGNQPQHF
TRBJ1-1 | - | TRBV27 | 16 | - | TGTGCCAGCAGTTTAAGGTACTCGAGTGTGAACACTGAAGCTTTCTTT | CASSLRYSSVNTEAFF
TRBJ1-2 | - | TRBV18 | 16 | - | TGTGCCAGCTCACCACGTTTGACAGAGCTTAACTATGGCTACACCTTC | CASSPRLTELNYGYTF
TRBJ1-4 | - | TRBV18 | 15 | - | TGTGCCAGCTCAACCCGCCTAGCAACTAATGAAAAACTGTTTTTT | CASSTRLATNEKLFF
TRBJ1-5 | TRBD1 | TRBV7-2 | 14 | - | TGTGCCAGCAGCCTTGACAGGGCCGATCAGCCCCAGCATTTT | CASSLDRADQPQHF